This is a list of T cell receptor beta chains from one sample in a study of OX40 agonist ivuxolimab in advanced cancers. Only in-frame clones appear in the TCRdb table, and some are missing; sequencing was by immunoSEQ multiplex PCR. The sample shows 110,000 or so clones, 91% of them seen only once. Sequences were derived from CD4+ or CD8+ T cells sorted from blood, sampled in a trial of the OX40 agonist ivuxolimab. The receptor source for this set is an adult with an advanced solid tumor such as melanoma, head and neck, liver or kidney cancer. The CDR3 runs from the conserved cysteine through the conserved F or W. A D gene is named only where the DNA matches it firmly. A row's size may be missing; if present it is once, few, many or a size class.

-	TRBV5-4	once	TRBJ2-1	TGTGCCGGGCGGGGTGAGAAGTCGAACAATGAGCAGTTCTTC	CAGRGEKSNNEQFF
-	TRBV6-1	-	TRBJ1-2	TGTGCCAGCAGCGCCCGGACAGTCTATGGCTACACCTTC	CASSARTVYGYTF
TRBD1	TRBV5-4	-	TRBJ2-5	TGTGCCAGCAGCTCGGACAGGGCGGGAGAGACCCAGTACTTC	CASSSDRAGETQYF
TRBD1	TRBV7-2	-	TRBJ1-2	TGTGCCAGCAGCTTTGAGAGCGGGACAGGGGGCCACTATGGCTACACCTTC	CASSFESGTGGHYGYTF
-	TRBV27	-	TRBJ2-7	TGTGCCAGCAGTACCTCCTACGAGCAGTACTTC	CASSTSYEQYF
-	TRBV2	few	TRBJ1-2	TGTGCCAGCAGGGGGGCGCAAGGTTCTGGCTACACCTTC	CASRGAQGSGYTF
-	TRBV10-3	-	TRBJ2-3	TGTGCCGTCTCCGGGGGACCCAGCACAGATACGCAGTATTTT	CAVSGGPSTDTQYF
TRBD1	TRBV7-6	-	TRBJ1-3	TGTGCCAGCAGCCTGCGGACAGGGGCCTCTGGAAACACCATATATTTT	CASSLRTGASGNTIYF
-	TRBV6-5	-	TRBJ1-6	TGTGCCAGCAGTTACTCGACAACAGGGCAGAATTCACCCCTCCACTTT	CASSYSTTGQNSPLHF
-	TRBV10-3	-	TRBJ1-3	TGTGCCATCAGCCAGGTGGCAGGGGCGGGAAACACCATATATTTT	CAISQVAGAGNTIYF
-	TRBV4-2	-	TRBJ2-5	TGTGCCAGCAGCCAAGAAGCTCAACAAGAGACCCAGTACTTC	CASSQEAQQETQYF
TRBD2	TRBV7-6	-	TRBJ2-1	TGTGCCAGCAGCTTATTTAGCGGGGCTAGCGGCTACAATGAGCAGTTCTTC	CASSLFSGASGYNEQFF
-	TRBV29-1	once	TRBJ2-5	TGCAGCGCCAGCGTCTCGGAGACCCAGTACTTC	CSASVSETQYF
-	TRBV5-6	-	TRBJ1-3	TGTGCCAGCAGCTTGGAAGCGGTTCTTACTGGAAACACCATATATTTT	CASSLEAVLTGNTIYF
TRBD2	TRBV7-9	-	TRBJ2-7	TGTGCCAGCAGCCTCGCCGGGGGACTAGCCAACCCCGAGCAGTACTTC	CASSLAGGLANPEQYF
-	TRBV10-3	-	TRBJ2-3	TGTGCCATCAAGGGACTGCTCAACACAGATACGCAGTATTTT	CAIKGLLNTDTQYF
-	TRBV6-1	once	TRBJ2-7	TGTGCCAGCCTAGGGTCGGACTACGAGCAGTACTTC	CASLGSDYEQYF
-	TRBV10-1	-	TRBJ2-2	TGCGCCAGCAGGGGGATGGTCAGGGACACCGGGGAGCTGTTTTTT	CASRGMVRDTGELFF
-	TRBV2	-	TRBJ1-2	TGTGCCAGCCGACGGGAGACCCACTATGGCTACACCTTC	CASRRETHYGYTF
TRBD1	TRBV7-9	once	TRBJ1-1	TGTGCCAGCAGCTTGGGACAGTTTAACACTGAAGCTTTCTTT	CASSLGQFNTEAFF
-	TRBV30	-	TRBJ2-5	TGTGCCTGGAGTCCCCACGGGGGCATGGAGACCCAGTACTTC	CAWSPHGGMETQYF
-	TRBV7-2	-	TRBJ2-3	TGTGCCAGCAGCTTAGTGTCGGATACGCAGTATTTT	CASSLVSDTQYF
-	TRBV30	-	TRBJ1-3	TGTGCCTGGAGTGTAACAGGGCGGTCGTCGGGCACCATATATTTT	CAWSVTGRSSGTIYF
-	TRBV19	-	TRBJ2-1	TGTGCCAGTAGTATCGAGAGGGATGAGCAGTTCTTC	CASSIERDEQFF
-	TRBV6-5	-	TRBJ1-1	TGTGCCAGCAGATACGACAGTTACACTGAAGCTTTCTTT	CASRYDSYTEAFF
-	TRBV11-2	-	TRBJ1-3	TGTGCCAGCAGCTTAGACAGCTACTCTGGAAACACCATATATTTT	CASSLDSYSGNTIYF
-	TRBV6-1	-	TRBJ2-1	TGTGCCAGCAGGCAGGCCTACTCCTACAATGAGCAGTTCTTC	CASRQAYSYNEQFF
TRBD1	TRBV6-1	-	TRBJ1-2	TGTGCCAGCATGAGGACAGGGGGCTACTATGGCTACACCTTC	CASMRTGGYYGYTF
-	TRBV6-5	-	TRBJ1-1	TGTGCCAGCAGTGTTACTCAGGGAGGGGACACTGAAGCTTTCTTT	CASSVTQGGDTEAFF
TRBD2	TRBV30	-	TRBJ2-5	TGTGCCTGGGGGACTAGCGGGAGTTTTCGAGGAGAGACCCAGTACTTC	CAWGTSGSFRGETQYF
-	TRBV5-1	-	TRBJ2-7	TGCGCCAGTACCGGCGGCTACGAGCAGTACTTC	CASTGGYEQYF
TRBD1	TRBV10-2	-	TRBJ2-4	TGCGCCAGCAAGGGACAGGACAAAAACATTCAGTACTTC	CASKGQDKNIQYF
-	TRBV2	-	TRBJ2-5	TGTGCCAGCAGTAAGACTGGGAGGGAGACCCAGTACTTC	CASSKTGRETQYF
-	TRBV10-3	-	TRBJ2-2	TGTGCCATCCAGACCCTCGGGGAGCTGTTTTTT	CAIQTLGELFF
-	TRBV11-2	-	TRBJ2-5	TGTGCCAGCAGCGGGGGAGGAAGCCAAGAGACCCAGTACTTC	CASSGGGSQETQYF
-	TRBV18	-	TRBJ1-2	TGTGCCAGCTTACCCGGCTCAGGGCCTTATGGCTACACCTTC	CASLPGSGPYGYTF
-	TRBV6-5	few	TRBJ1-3	TGTGCCAGCAGTTACGGACAAGGAGGAAACACCATATATTTT	CASSYGQGGNTIYF
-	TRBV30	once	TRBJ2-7	TGTGCCTGGAGTGTCGGGCAGGGTACCTCCTACGAGCAGTACTTC	CAWSVGQGTSYEQYF
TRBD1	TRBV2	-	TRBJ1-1	TGTGCCAGCAGGAGGGACAGCTACACTGAAGCTTTCTTT	CASRRDSYTEAFF
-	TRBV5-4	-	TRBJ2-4	TGTGCCAGCAGCTTGGGACAGCGGGACACGACGCAGTACTTC	CASSLGQRDTTQYF
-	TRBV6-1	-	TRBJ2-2	TGTGCCAGCAGTGTCCCCGTGAACACCGGGGAGCTGTTTTTT	CASSVPVNTGELFF
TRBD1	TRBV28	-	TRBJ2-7	TGTGCCAGCAGTTCGGCCGGGACAGGGATCTACGAGCAGTACTTC	CASSSAGTGIYEQYF
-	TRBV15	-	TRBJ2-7	TGTGCCACCAGTCAGGGGGGACTGAGCGGCGAGCAGTACTTC	CATSQGGLSGEQYF
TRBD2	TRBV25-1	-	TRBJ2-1	TGTGCCAGCAGTGTCTCCACTTCGGGACTAGCGGGAGCGAATGAGCAGTTCTTC	CASSVSTSGLAGANEQFF
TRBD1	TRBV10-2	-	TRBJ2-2	TGCGCCAGCAATCGACAGGGAGCGGCCGGGGAGCTGTTTTTT	CASNRQGAAGELFF
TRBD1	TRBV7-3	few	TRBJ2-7	TGTGCCAGCAGCTACGGACAGGGGCCCTACGAGCAGTACTTC	CASSYGQGPYEQYF
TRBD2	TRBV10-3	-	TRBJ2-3	TGTGCCATCGGGATACTAGCGGGAGCGCTTCATACGCAGTATTTT	CAIGILAGALHTQYF
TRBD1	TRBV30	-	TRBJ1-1	TGTGCCTGGAGTCCGGGGGGACAGGGAATATGGACTGAAGCTTTCTTT	CAWSPGGQGIWTEAFF
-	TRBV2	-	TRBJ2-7	TGTGCCAGCAGTGAAACAGGGATAGTCTACGAGCAGTACTTC	CASSETGIVYEQYF